This is a list of T cell receptor beta chains from one sample in a study of tumor-infiltrating lymphocytes in primary liver carcinoma. TCRdb passed the multiplex PCR reads through MiXCR, listing each CDR3 protein once. This sample has tens of thousands of distinct CDR3 sequences, with 75% to 80% found just once. Input material: liver tumor tissue from sampling region 1. Source of these receptors: a woman aged 25 to 45 with primary liver carcinoma and hepatitis B virus infection. CDR3s include the opening cysteine and the closing phenylalanine or tryptophan. A D gene is named only where the DNA matches it firmly. For some rows the clone size is stated as once, few or many, or as a class when expanded; others skip it.

j_call v_call clone_size d_call cdr3_nt cdr3_aa
TRBJ2-3 TRBV5-1 NA NA TGCGCCAGCAACTGGAGTTTGGTGGGAGCCGACACAGATACGCAGTATTTT CASNWSLVGADTDTQYF
TRBJ2-2 TRBV15 many NA TGTGCCACCGGCAGCTCCGGGACAATGGCCGGGGAGCTGTTTTTT CATGSSGTMAGELFF
TRBJ2-3 TRBV5-4 NA TRBD2 TGTTCCAGCAGTATCCCGGAGGCTAGCGGGAGTCGGACAGATACGCAGTATTTT CSSSIPEASGSRTDTQYF
TRBJ1-4 TRBV5-5 NA NA TGTGCTAGCAGCTTGAGGTTAGGCGGACGGGTTGCAACTAATGGAAAACTGTGTTTT CASSLRLGGRVATNGKLCF
TRBJ1-1 TRBV11-2 NA NA TGTGCCAGCAGATATACAAGGGGGAGGACTGAAGCTCTCTTT CASRYTRGRTEALF
TRBJ2-2 TRBV7-8 NA TRBD2 TGTGCCGGCAGCTCCTTTAGACTAGCGGGAGAGGACACCGGGGAGCTGCTTTTT CAGSSFRLAGEDTGELLF
TRBJ2-3 TRBV6-5 NA TRBD2 TGCGCCCGCAATGAAGCGGGAGCTCAAGATATGCAGTATTTT CARNEAGAQDMQYF
TRBJ2-3 TRBV11-1 NA TRBD1 TGTGCCAGCAGCTTAGGAAGGGGGCGCGTGGATACGCTGTATTTT CASSLGRGRVDTLYF
TRBJ2-3 TRBV11-2 NA NA TGTGCCAGCAGCCGGACGCGACGGAGGAGGGGAGATACGCAGTATTTT CASSRTRRRRGDTQYF
TRBJ2-3 TRBV11-2 NA TRBD2 TGTAACAGCAGCACGGGACTAGCGGGTATTGTTGATACGCAGTATTTT CNSSTGLAGIVDTQYF
TRBJ2-1 TRBV11-1 NA NA TGTGTCAGCAGCCCGGAGGGAGGCGCCTACAATGAGCAGTTCTTC CVSSPEGGAYNEQFF
TRBJ2-1 TRBV10-3 NA NA TGTGTCATCAGTGAGTCTAGGGCGGCCAATGAGCAGCTCTTC CVISESRAANEQLF
TRBJ2-1 TRBV5-8 few NA TGTGCCGGCAGCTTGGACTGGAGCAATGAGCAGTTCTTC CAGSLDWSNEQFF
TRBJ2-7 TRBV14 NA NA TGTGCTAGTAGCCAGGCGGCGGGGACTGACTACGGGCAGTACTTC CASSQAAGTDYGQYF
TRBJ2-2 TRBV6-1 medium-sized TRBD2 TGTGCCAGCAGTGAGGCACTAGCGGGAGCCGCGAACACCGGGGAGCTGTTTTTT CASSEALAGAANTGELFF
TRBJ2-7 TRBV4-2 NA NA TGTGCCAGCAGCCATGAACACCTAGGATGGAGAGGACCGCGCGAGCAGTACTTC CASSHEHLGWRGPREQYF
TRBJ2-1 TRBV11-2 NA TRBD2 TGCACCAGCTCATTTGGAAGCGGGAGAGTGGGCAATGAGCAGATCTTC CTSSFGSGRVGNEQIF
TRBJ2-3 TRBV6-2/TRBV6-3 NA TRBD2 TGTGCCAGCAGTTACTTGAGGACTAGCGGGCGCACAGATATACAGTATTTT CASSYLRTSGRTDIQYF
TRBJ2-3 TRBV11-2 NA TRBD2 TGTGCCAGCAGTGCGGGACTAACGGGTATTGTTGATACGAAGTATTTT CASSAGLTGIVDTKYF
TRBJ2-5 TRBV10-3 once TRBD1 TGTGGCATCAGTGGGACAGCAGGGGAGACCCAGTATTTC CGISGTAGETQYF
TRBJ2-3 TRBV5-4 NA NA TGTGCCAACAGTAACCCGGCGGCTAGCGGTAGTCGGACAGATATGCAGTATTTT CANSNPAASGSRTDMQYF
TRBJ2-7 TRBV7-8 NA NA TGTGCCAGCAACTTGGGTCGAGGTCGTACTATGAGCTCCTACGAGCAGTACTTC CASNLGRGRTMSSYEQYF
TRBJ2-5 TRBV29-1 NA TRBD1 TGCAGCGTTGTGGCCCAGGGGGCAGAAGAGACCCAGTACTTC CSVVAQGAEETQYF
TRBJ2-7 TRBV4-3 NA NA TGCGCCAGTAGTCACACTGCCCTTTCCGACGAGCAGTACTTC CASSHTALSDEQYF
TRBJ2-1 TRBV7-6 NA TRBD2 TGTGCCAGCAGCTTTGGTCGGGGGGGTGCCTACAATGAGCAGTTCTTC CASSFGRGGAYNEQFF
TRBJ2-7 TRBV4-3 NA TRBD2 TGCGCCAGCAGCCACGCGGTGACGGGGGGTCACGTTAGCTACGAGCAGTACTTC CASSHAVTGGHVSYEQYF
TRBJ2-2 TRBV7-9 NA NA TGTGCCAGCAGCACGACACCTAGGGACGGGGAGCTGTTTTTT CASSTTPRDGELFF
TRBJ2-1 TRBV12-3/TRBV12-4 once NA TGTGCCAGGAGTTTAGCCAGGCTGTACAATGAGCAGTTCTTC CARSLARLYNEQFF
TRBJ2-7 TRBV11-3 once NA NA CDSSFGTGTTYEQYF
TRBJ2-1 TRBV11-3 NA NA TGTGCCAGCAGCTTAGACGGGAACAATGAGCAGTTCTTC CASSLDGNNEQFF
TRBJ2-7 TRBV5-6 NA TRBD2 TGTGTCAGCAGCTTCCAGACTAGCAGCACCTACGAGCAGTACTTC CVSSFQTSSTYEQYF
TRBJ2-2 TRBV11-2 many TRBD1 TGTGCCAGCAGCTTTGATCGGGACAGGGTCGGCACCGGGGAGCTGTTTTTT CASSFDRDRVGTGELFF
TRBJ1-1 TRBV6-5 NA NA TGTGCCAGCAGTTACCCAGACATAGCTTTCTTT CASSYPDIAFF
TRBJ2-5 TRBV11-2 NA TRBD2 TGTGACAGCAGCCAAACTCCGGGCGGGGGGAAAGAGACCCAGTACTTC CDSSQTPGGGKETQYF
TRBJ2-5 TRBV6-5 few TRBD1 TGTGCCAGCAATACATACAGGGGGCTGACCCAGTACTTC CASNTYRGLTQYF
TRBJ2-1 TRBV29-1 NA NA TGCAGCGCCCTAAGGGATTACAATGAACAGCTCTTT CSALRDYNEQLF
TRBJ2-5 TRBV12-3/TRBV12-4 NA NA TGTGCCAGCAGCACCCACCCCGGGAGCGAAGAGACCCTGTGCTTC CASSTHPGSEETLCF
TRBJ2-1 TRBV7-9 NA TRBD2 TGTGCCAGCAATTTAGATCTAGCGGGAGGGATGCAATTCTTC CASNLDLAGGMQFF
TRBJ1-6 TRBV11-2 NA TRBD1 TGTGTCAGTGGGAAAGGGACAGGGGATTTACCCCTCCACTTT CVSGKGTGDLPLHF
TRBJ1-1 TRBV29-1 NA TRBD1 TGCAGCGTCGAGACAGGGAACACCGAAACTTTCTTT CSVETGNTETFF
TRBJ2-5 TRBV30 NA NA TGTGCCTGGACGGTCTTGGGCGCTGCCCTAGGGACCCAGTACTTC CAWTVLGAALGTQYF
TRBJ2-1 TRBV11-1 many NA TGTGCCAGCAGCCTCCCGGCTAGTGCAGGCTCCTACAATGAGCAGTTCTTC CASSLPASAGSYNEQFF
TRBJ2-7 TRBV7-9 many NA TGTGCCAGCAGCCGGACTACCACCTACGAGCAGTACTTC CASSRTTTYEQYF
TRBJ1-5 TRBV7-9 NA NA TGTGCCAGTAGTCTCCGGGAGAACAATCAGCCCCAGCATTTT CASSLRENNQPQHF
TRBJ2-2 TRBV28 NA TRBD2 TGTGCCGGCAGTTTGAGCGGGAACGGGGAGCTGTTGTTT CAGSLSGNGELLF
TRBJ2-3 TRBV29-1 NA NA TGCAGCGTTGAAGACTACTCAGGATCGGATACGCAGTATTTT CSVEDYSGSDTQYF
TRBJ2-5 TRBV10-3 few NA TGTGCCATCATTGACCAGTTAAGGGTGGAGACCCAGTACTTC CAIIDQLRVETQYF
TRBJ2-5 TRBV10-3 NA NA TGTGCCATCACTGACTCAGCTACCAGACAAGAGACCCAGTACTTC CAITDSATRQETQYF
TRBJ1-1 TRBV11-2 NA TRBD1 TGTGCCAGCAGCGTTCGGGACAGGGGACGCAAGAGGTGGAGTGACACTGAAGCCTTCTTT CASSVRDRGRKRWSDTEAFF
TRBJ2-5 TRBV10-3 once NA TGTCCCACCAGTGAGTCGGCTGCCAGACAAGAGGCCCAGTACTTC CPTSESAARQEAQYF